The 27 T cell receptor beta chains below were found in one sample sequenced in a study of cytomegalovirus exposure and HLA in healthy donors. The PCR made use of 60 Vbeta and 13 Jbeta primers. The protocol was immunoSEQ multiplex PCR, while the TCRdb copy is restricted to in-frame clones and leaves out a portion. The sample consists of around 170,000 clones, over 70% of them appearing once. The sample was PBMCs. All receptors come from a woman in her forties or fifties in good health and CMV-seropositive.

The chain recombines TRBV6-5 with TRBJ1-2, with D maybe TRBD1 (6 bases). V was shortened by 7 bases and J by 0 bases, with 15 bases between the two germline ends. The CDR3 has 15 residues. Germline V gene data show CDR1 as MNHEY and CDR2 as SVGAGI. This CDR3 is CASTTGTPSNYGYTF. CDR3 DNA: TGTGCCAGCACTACCGGGACACCCTCTAACTATGGCTACACCTTC.

CDR3 region: CASSFDNEQFF. The CDR3 DNA reads TGTGCCAGCAGTTTCGACAATGAGCAGTTCTTC. V gene TRBV25-1 combines with J gene TRBJ2-1; no firm D call. V lost 5 bases and J lost 5, with 4 bases in between. The germline V gene encodes CDR1 MGHDK and CDR2 SYGVNS. There are 11 residues in the CDR3. The full variable domain, rest sourced from reference TRBV25-1 and TRBJ2-1, is EADIYQTPRYLVIGTGKKITLECSQTMGHDKMYWYQQDPGMELHLIHYSYGVNSTEKGDLSSESTVSRIRTEHFPLTLESARPSHTSQYLCASSFDNEQFFGPGTRLTVL.

This chain joins TRBV6-5 and TRBJ1-2, with 11 bases identical to TRBD1. Germline CDR1 and CDR2: MNHEY and SVGAGI. The CDR3 sequence is 15 residues long. V lost 5 bases and J lost 3; bases outside the gene matches: 5. CDR3 coding DNA: TGTGCCAGCAGTAGGGACAGGGGGGGCGACTATGGCTACACCTTC. Amino acids: CASSRDRGGDYGYTF.

The V gene is TRBV21-1, the J gene TRBJ2-7; the table's D call, TRBD1, was not checked against the DNA. TRBV21-1 is flagged as a pseudogene. This CDR3 region has 16 residues. The CDR3 DNA sequence: TGTGCCAGCAGCCCCCGGACAGTGTACCGCGCCTACGAGCAGTACTTC. Its protein product is CASSPRTVYRAYEQYF.

The gene calls are TRBV18 and TRBJ2-3; 14 bases are shared with TRBD2. V shed 3 bases and J 6 bases; nucleotides not matched to a gene: 5. Germline lookup yields CDR1 KGHSH and CDR2 LQKENI. This CDR3 is 16 amino acids long. The CDR3 sequence: CASSPGLAGVGDTQYF. The CDR3 nucleotides are TGTGCCAGCTCACCGGGACTAGCGGGAGTGGGGGATACGCAGTATTTT.

The chain recombines TRBV12-5 with TRBJ2-3; the match to TRBD2 covers 7 bases. Germline CDR1 is LGHNT and CDR2 is FRNRAP. The CDR3 covers 14 residues. J lost 6 bases, V lost 2 bases, and 5 bases had no gene match. The CDR3, as DNA: TGTGCTAGTGGTTTGCGCGGGGGTGGGGATACGCAGTATTTT. Its translation is CASGLRGGGDTQYF.

This chain uses TRBV5-4 with TRBJ2-1; 8 bases line up with TRBD2. J lost 0 bases, V lost 6 bases, and 8 bases had no gene match. From germline, CDR1 is SGHNT and CDR2 YYREEE (reference sequence). The CDR3 has 16 amino acids. The DNA for the CDR3 is TGTGCCAGCACCATGGGCGGGGGGCTCTCCTACAATGAGCAGTTCTTC. Its protein is CASTMGGGLSYNEQFF.

This clone has only one observation. The rearrangement links TRBV7-3 to TRBJ2-3; maybe TRBD2 (6 bases). The CDR3 has 13 residues. Germline CDR1 SGHTA, CDR2 FQGTGA. The V end was cut by 4 bases, the J end by 5 bases, with 10 bases between. DNA of the CDR3: TGTGCCAGCAGCTCGCGGCGGGAAGATACGCAGTATTTT. This encodes CASSSRREDTQYF.

V usage is TRBV6-6 and J usage is TRBJ1-2; maybe TRBD1 (5 bases). The germline CDR1 and CDR2 sequences are MNHNY and SVGAGI (reference sequence). Between the trimmed V and J ends, which lost 7 bases and 1 base, there was a span of 13 bases. The CDR3 covers 14 residues. CDR3 nucleotides: TGTGCCAGCACCCCTTTGGGGCTTAACTATGGCTACACCTTC. Translating it yields CASTPLGLNYGYTF.

This clone was recorded once. This sequence joins TRBV6-1 and TRBJ1-2; possibly TRBD1 for D (6 bases). The germline V gene has CDR1 MNHNS and CDR2 SASEGT. The CDR3 runs to 14 residues. V shed 6 bases and J shed 4 bases, with 15 bases lying between them. The CDR3 coding sequence is TGTGCCAGCAGGGAGGGGGGGCTGGCCTATGGCTACACCTTC. Translation gives CASREGGLAYGYTF.

This sequence joins TRBV9 and TRBJ1-1; 8 bases fit TRBD1. Losses at the gene ends were 3 bases for V and 9 bases for J; bases not matched to a gene: 13. The CDR3 loop spans 15 amino acids. CDR1 is SGDLS and CDR2 is YYNGEE in the germline V gene. CDR3: CASSATSKGTGQAFF. The CDR3 coding sequence is TGTGCCAGCAGCGCCACGTCTAAGGGGACAGGTCAAGCTTTCTTT.

The CDR3 protein is CASGLGQTGRSYNSPLHF. CDR3 nucleotide sequence: TGTGCTAGTGGTTTGGGCCAAACAGGGCGCTCCTATAATTCACCCCTCCACTTT. V usage is TRBV12-5 and J usage is TRBJ1-6, with D possibly being TRBD1 (6 bases). This CDR3 contains 18 residues. Germline V gene data show CDR1 as LGHNT and CDR2 as FRNRAP. V was clipped by 1 base and J by 0 bases, with 13 bases between them. Drawing the rest from reference TRBV12-5 and TRBJ1-6, the complete variable domain is DARVTQTPRHKVTEMGQEVTMRCQPILGHNTVFWYRQTMMQGLELLAYFRNRAPLDDSGMPKDRFSAEMPDATLATLKIQPSEPRDSAVYFCASGLGQTGRSYNSPLHFGNGTRLTVT.

The J gene is TRBJ2-7, the V gene TRBV29-1; 8 positions match TRBD1. Germline CDR1 reads SQVTM; CDR2 reads ANQGSEA. The CDR3 has 14 residues. J gave up 1 base and V 1 base, and 3 bases lay outside the gene matches. This CDR3 reads CSVEVTGVSYEQYF. In nucleotides, the CDR3 is TGCAGCGTTGAAGTGACAGGGGTTTCCTACGAGCAGTACTTC.

About this clone itself: The junction departs from the called germline gene at one end, perhaps through a read error. This chain links TRBV2 with TRBJ2-4; TRBD2 might be the D (5 bases). Germline CDR1 and CDR2: SNHLY and FYNNEI. The CDR3 spans 14 residues. DNA for the CDR3: TGTGCCAGCAGTTCCGTTCTAGCCAAAAACAGTCAGTACTTC. It yields the protein CASSSVLAKNSQYF.

CDR3 in DNA: TGTGCCATCAGTGAGGAGGGGGGGCAGGTCACTGAAGCTTTCTTT. Its translation: CAISEEGGQVTEAFF. The chain carries TRBV10-3 and TRBJ1-1; a possible D gene is TRBD1 (6 bases). Germline-derived CDR1 and CDR2 are ENHRY and SYGVKD. This CDR3 has 15 residues. Trimming took 2 bases from V and 4 from J, leaving 14 bases between them.

The chain combines TRBV9 with TRBJ1-2; 8 bases match TRBD1. This CDR3 region has 14 residues. Germline CDR1 reads SGDLS; CDR2 reads YYNGEE. V trimming: 1 base; J trimming: 9 bases; junction bases outside the gene matches: 8. In DNA, the CDR3 is TGTGCCAGCAGCGTATCAGGGGGCCTCATGAGCTACACCTTC. Protein: CASSVSGGLMSYTF.

The sample holds a few counts of this clone. The rearrangement uses TRBV10-3 and TRBJ2-7; D ambiguous. V was clipped by 5 bases and J by 4 bases, with 15 bases between them. This CDR3 comprises 14 residues. In germline, CDR1 is ENHRY, CDR2 SYGVKD. CDR3 bases: TGTGCCATCAGTCCTATGGCAGCTAGTTACGAGCAGTACTTC. As protein: CAISPMAASYEQYF.

This chain connects TRBV29-1 to TRBJ2-1; TRBD1 matches at 7 bases. This CDR3 has 16 residues. Germline CDR1 and CDR2: SQVTM and ANQGSEA. The ends lost 3 bases at V and 4 bases at J; junction bases unmatched: 12. CDR3 coding DNA: TGCAGCGTTGAGGGGAGCAGGGGGTCTTCTTACAATGAGCAGTTCTTC. Translating gives CSVEGSRGSSYNEQFF.

The chain uses TRBV27 and TRBJ1-6; D is possibly TRBD1 (5 bases). V lost 1 base and J lost 0, with 13 bases in between. The CDR3 length is 18 residues. In germline, CDR1 is MNHEY, CDR2 SMNVEV (reference sequence). The CDR3 loop reads CASSLWGVQSSYNSPLHF. The CDR3, as DNA: TGTGCCAGCAGTTTATGGGGGGTACAAAGCTCCTATAATTCACCCCTCCACTTT.

The V gene is TRBV18, the J gene TRBJ1-2; 7 nucleotides align to TRBD1. V shed 3 bases and J 8 bases; nucleotides not matched to a gene: 9. The CDR3 contains 14 residues. Germline CDR1 KGHSH, CDR2 LQKENI. In DNA form, the CDR3 reads TGTGCCAGCTCACCGGGGGACAGCACGGGGGGCTACACCTTC. Amino acid sequence: CASSPGDSTGGYTF.

The CDR3: CASSFRDNSYEQYF. In DNA, the CDR3 is TGTGCCAGCAGCTTCCGGGACAACTCCTACGAGCAGTACTTC. The chain couples TRBV7-2 to TRBJ2-7, with TRBD1 as a possible D gene (6 bases). The CDR3 has 14 amino acids. Germline assignment: CDR1 SGHTA and CDR2 FQGNSA. V dropped 3 bases and J dropped 0 bases, with 9 bases sitting between them.

This chain uses TRBV11-3 with TRBJ2-3; 8 bases line up with TRBD1. The V segment lost 6 bases and the J segment 4 bases; nucleotides outside the gene matches: 3. CDR3 length equals 13 residues. Germline V gene sequence: CDR1 SGHNT, CDR2 YENEEA. CDR3 nucleotide sequence: TGTGCCAGCAGTCAGGACAGGGCAGATACGCAGTATTTT. It translates to CASSQDRADTQYF. The full variable domain, in which reference TRBV11-3 and TRBJ2-3 provide the parts outside the CDR3, is EAGVVQSPRYKIIEKKQPVAFWCNPISGHNTLYWYLQNLGQGPELLIRYENEEAVDDSQLPKDRFSAERLKGVDSTLKIQPAELGDSAVYLCASSQDRADTQYFGPGTRLTVL.

The chain employs TRBV27 and TRBJ2-3; 16 nucleotides match TRBD2. The CDR3 consists of 16 residues. J gave up 7 bases and V 6 bases, and 7 bases lay outside the gene matches. The germline gives CDR1 MNHEY, CDR2 SMNVEV (reference sequence). The CDR3 loop reads CASSGTSGGAVNTQYF. For the CDR3, the DNA is TGTGCCAGCAGCGGGACTAGCGGGGGGGCCGTAAATACGCAGTATTTT.

This sequence joins TRBV10-3 and TRBJ2-1, with 14 bases lining up with TRBD2. The CDR3 has 16 residues. Trimming at V came to 0 bases and at J to 9 bases, leaving 4 bases not matched to a gene. CDR1 ENHRY and CDR2 SYGVKD come from the germline V gene. As DNA, the CDR3 is TGTGCCATCAGTGAGTCGTGGACTAGCGGGGGGAGTGAGCAGTTCTTC. Translating it yields CAISESWTSGGSEQFF.

This chain connects TRBV13 to TRBJ1-2; TRBD1 matches 7 bases. Germline V gene data show CDR1 as PRHDT and CDR2 as FYEKMQ (reference sequence). With V trimmed by 1 base and J by 3 bases, 2 bases remained unmatched. The CDR3 runs to 14 residues. For the CDR3, the DNA is TGTGCCAGCAGCTTAGAGGGACAGTACTATGGCTACACCTTC. The encoded protein is CASSLEGQYYGYTF.

The V and J genes are TRBV7-9 and TRBJ1-4; 7 positions agree with TRBD1. This CDR3 comprises 15 residues. The germline V gene encodes CDR1 SEHNR and CDR2 FQNEAQ (reference sequence). V was pared by 0 bases and J by 7 bases, with 5 bases of the junction left unmatched. CDR3 in DNA: TGTGCCAGCAGCTTAGCGAACAGGGGCGGTGAAAAACTGTTTTTT. Protein: CASSLANRGGEKLFF.

The gene calls are TRBV2 and TRBJ2-7; 9 bases agree with TRBD1. The CDR3 contains 13 residues. The V gene end was trimmed by 6 bases and the J gene end by 3 bases; junction bases not matched to a gene: 3. Germline loops: CDR1 SNHLY, CDR2 FYNNEI. Written as DNA, the CDR3 is TGTGCCAGCAGCCTGACAGGGGGCTACGAGCAGTACTTC. This translates into CASSLTGGYEQYF.